The T cell receptor (beta chain) described here comes from a study of blood T cell repertoires in COVID-19. Study at large: The samples span acute and convalescent COVID-19 from the United States, Italy and Spain. PBMCs, B-cell-depleted T cells, or T cells were the source of the cDNA or gDNA that made up the material.

Germline V gene sequence: CDR1 MNHEY, CDR2 SVGEGT. CDR3 length: 17 residues. The ends lost 6 bases at V and 2 bases at J; junction bases unmatched: 14. Original data processing: Nucleated cell number was recorded as an estimate derived from reference gene primer amplification. Here immunoSEQ multiplex PCR was the method, and the copy in TCRdb shows in-frame clones only, minus some. From that table come the V and J calls and clone size; the DNA was used to work out D and trimming. The sample shows about 230,000 clones, roughly 88% of them seen only once. The clonotype originates from a man in his forties who had recovered from COVID-19. V usage is TRBV6-2 or TRBV6-3 and J usage is TRBJ2-3; 7 bases are shared with TRBD2. Sample: peripheral blood. CDR3 nucleotides: TGTGCCAGCAGCGACGTCGTGCAGCGGGGTGTCACAGATACGCAGTATTTT. The encoded protein is CASSDVVQRGVTDTQYF.